There are a few counts of the clone carrying this TCR beta chain. The CDR3 loop spans 13 amino acids. V was clipped by 6 bases and J by 7 bases, with 15 bases between them. Germline CDR1 reads SNHLY; CDR2 reads FYNNEI. This sample was taken from a study of T cells after yellow fever vaccination. TCRdb analysed the 5' RACE reads with MiXCR anew, one entry per CDR3 protein. This table has about 320,000 distinct CDR3 sequences, around 4.5% appearing once. The sequenced sample was PBMCs, obtained 15 days after the yellow fever booster vaccination. This TCR was recovered from a man aged 18 to 35 who received the YFV17D yellow fever vaccine. The chain combines TRBV2 with TRBJ1-2, with a possible D match to TRBD1 (5 bases). The CDR3 protein is CASRSDTSFGYTF. The CDR3 coding sequence is TGTGCCAGCAGATCGGACACCTCTTTTGGCTACACCTTC. The full variable domain, its missing parts supplied by reference TRBV2 and TRBJ1-2, is EPEVTQTPSHQVTQMGQEVILRCVPISNHLYFYWYRQILGQKVEFLVSFYNNEISEKSEIFDDQFSVERPDGSNFTLKIRSTKLEDSAMYFCASRSDTSFGYTFGSGTRLTVV.